This TCR beta chain was captured by sequencing in a study of identical twins. After template switching added a universal primer site, the resulting cDNA carried unique molecular identifiers. MiXCR, applied by TCRdb to the 5' RACE reads, yields one record per CDR3 protein. The repertoire holds 210,000 or so distinct CDR3 sequences, with approximately 8.3% as singletons. About this clonotype: As yet, its antigen is unknown.

Germline CDR1 and CDR2: LGHNA and YNFKEQ. With 5 bases clipped from V and 0 bases from J, the junction kept 25 bases outside the gene matches. CDR3 length: 23 amino acids. Findings of the study overall: Abundant beta clonotypes from cord blood bore fewer insertions; memory repertoires lacked this pattern.

This sample also appeared in a second study, on yellow fever vaccine responses in identical twins.

The rearrangement uses TRBV4-2 and TRBJ2-2; 9 bases match TRBD1. The source material was memory (CD45RO+) T cells sorted from blood. The sequence was obtained from a woman younger than 35 in good health. The CDR3 DNA reads TGTGCCAGCAGCGGACGATCTGGCGTGCGGGACAGGGTAGAACTTCCGAACACCGGGGAGCTGTTTTTT. Amino acids: CASSGRSGVRDRVELPNTGELFF.